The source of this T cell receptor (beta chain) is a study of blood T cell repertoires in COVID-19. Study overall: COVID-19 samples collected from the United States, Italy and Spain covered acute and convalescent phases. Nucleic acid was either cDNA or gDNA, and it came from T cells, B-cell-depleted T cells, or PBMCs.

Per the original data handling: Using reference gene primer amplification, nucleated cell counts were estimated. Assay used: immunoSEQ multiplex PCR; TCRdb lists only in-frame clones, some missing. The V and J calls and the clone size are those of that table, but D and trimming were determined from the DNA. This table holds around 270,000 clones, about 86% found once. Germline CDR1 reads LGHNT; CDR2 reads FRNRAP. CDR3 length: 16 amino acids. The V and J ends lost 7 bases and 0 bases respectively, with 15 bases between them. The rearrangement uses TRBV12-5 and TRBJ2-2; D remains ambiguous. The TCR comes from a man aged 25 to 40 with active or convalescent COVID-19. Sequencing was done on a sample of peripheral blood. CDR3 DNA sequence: TGTGCTAGTGCTCTAATAACTTACTCGAACACCGGGGAGCTGTTTTTT. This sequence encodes CASALITYSNTGELFF.